The rows below give T cell receptor beta chains drawn from one sample of a study of blood T cell repertoires in COVID-19. Sequenced by immunoSEQ multiplex PCR; TCRdb stores in-frame clones only, minus some. The sample yields fewer than 250,000 clones, 75% to 90% seen once. The sequencing input was peripheral blood. These receptors originate from a man between 60 and 75 years old who had recovered from COVID-19. Each CDR3 is given with its conserved first and last residue. Each record gives: V gene, J gene, clone size, D gene, CDR3 protein, CDR3 DNA. A D gene is named only where the DNA matches it firmly. Size is stated for part of the rows, as once, few or many counts, or as a class when the clone is expanded.

v_call: TRBV2
j_call: TRBJ2-2
clone_size: NA
d_call: TRBD1
cdr3_aa: CASKGQGAPGELFF
cdr3_nt: TGTGCCAGCAAAGGACAGGGGGCGCCCGGGGAGCTGTTTTTT

v_call: TRBV6-5
j_call: TRBJ1-3
clone_size: many
d_call: TRBD1
cdr3_aa: CASSYDRVGNTIYF
cdr3_nt: TGTGCCAGCAGTTACGACAGGGTGGGAAACACCATATATTTT

v_call: TRBV19
j_call: TRBJ1-2
clone_size: few
d_call: TRBD1
cdr3_aa: CASTPRGDRVFGYTF
cdr3_nt: TGTGCCAGTACCCCCCGGGGGGACAGGGTTTTCGGCTACACCTTC

v_call: TRBV18
j_call: TRBJ1-1
clone_size: NA
d_call: NA
cdr3_aa: CASSPEPRGTEAFF
cdr3_nt: TGTGCCAGCTCACCAGAGCCGCGGGGGACTGAAGCTTTCTTT

v_call: TRBV24-1
j_call: TRBJ1-2
clone_size: NA
d_call: TRBD1
cdr3_aa: CATSERGLNYGYTF
cdr3_nt: TGTGCCACCAGTGAGAGGGGGCTCAACTATGGCTACACCTTC

v_call: TRBV20-1
j_call: TRBJ2-1
clone_size: NA
d_call: TRBD2
cdr3_aa: CSASFRGSWNEQFF
cdr3_nt: TGCAGTGCTAGTTTCCGCGGGAGTTGGAATGAGCAGTTCTTC

v_call: TRBV9
j_call: TRBJ1-6
clone_size: NA
d_call: NA
cdr3_aa: CASSVARYNSPLHF
cdr3_nt: TGTGCCAGCAGCGTAGCGAGGTATAATTCACCCCTCCACTTT

v_call: TRBV7-9
j_call: TRBJ1-2
clone_size: once
d_call: TRBD1
cdr3_aa: CASSLEDRGSLGYTF
cdr3_nt: TGTGCCAGCAGCTTGGAGGACAGGGGCAGCCTTGGCTACACCTTC

v_call: TRBV10-3
j_call: TRBJ1-5
clone_size: NA
d_call: TRBD1
cdr3_aa: CAISPGTGISNQPQHF
cdr3_nt: TGTGCCATCAGCCCCGGGACAGGGATTAGCAATCAGCCCCAGCATTTT

v_call: TRBV28
j_call: TRBJ2-2
clone_size: NA
d_call: NA
cdr3_aa: CASSLSLRGTGELFF
cdr3_nt: TGTGCCAGCAGTTTATCCCTGCGAGGTACTGGGGAGCTGTTTTTT

v_call: TRBV5-5
j_call: TRBJ2-3
clone_size: NA
d_call: TRBD1
cdr3_aa: CASSLWGQSTDTQYF
cdr3_nt: TGTGCCAGCAGCTTGTGGGGACAGAGCACAGATACGCAGTATTTT

v_call: TRBV18
j_call: TRBJ1-6
clone_size: few
d_call: NA
cdr3_aa: CASQPGGGGRESPLHF
cdr3_nt: TGTGCCAGCCAACCGGGCGGGGGAGGCAGGGAATCACCCCTCCACTTT

v_call: TRBV6-2/TRBV6-3
j_call: TRBJ1-5
clone_size: NA
d_call: NA
cdr3_aa: CASSYEAEGNQPQHF
cdr3_nt: TGTGCCAGCAGTTACGAGGCCGAAGGTAATCAGCCCCAGCATTTT

v_call: TRBV6-6
j_call: TRBJ1-5
clone_size: NA
d_call: NA
cdr3_aa: CASSYPADHQPQHF
cdr3_nt: TGTGCCAGCAGTTACCCAGCGGATCATCAGCCCCAGCATTTT

v_call: TRBV27
j_call: TRBJ2-6
clone_size: once
d_call: NA
cdr3_aa: CASSSRLSGANVLTF
cdr3_nt: TGTGCCAGCAGTTCGCGGCTATCTGGGGCCAACGTCCTGACTTTC

v_call: TRBV7-6
j_call: TRBJ1-3
clone_size: NA
d_call: NA
cdr3_aa: CASSRYSGNTIYF
cdr3_nt: TGTGCCAGCAGCCGGTATTCTGGAAACACCATATATTTT

v_call: TRBV4-2
j_call: TRBJ2-2
clone_size: few
d_call: TRBD2
cdr3_aa: CASSQEGTRGANTGELFF
cdr3_nt: TGTGCCAGCAGCCAAGAAGGTACGCGGGGGGCGAACACCGGGGAGCTGTTTTTT

v_call: TRBV23-1
j_call: TRBJ1-6
clone_size: NA
d_call: NA
cdr3_aa: CASSQSRSSLDRPDNSPLHF
cdr3_nt: TGCGCCAGCAGTCAATCTCGGTCCTCTCTTGACAGGCCTGATAATTCACCCCTCCACTTT

v_call: TRBV7-2
j_call: TRBJ2-1
clone_size: once
d_call: TRBD2
cdr3_aa: CASSNSGGNYNEQFF
cdr3_nt: TGTGCCAGCAGCAATAGCGGGGGAAACTACAATGAGCAGTTCTTC

v_call: TRBV4-1
j_call: TRBJ1-1
clone_size: NA
d_call: NA
cdr3_aa: CASSPRDTEAFF
cdr3_nt: TGCGCCAGCAGCCCCAGGGACACTGAAGCTTTCTTT

v_call: TRBV14
j_call: TRBJ1-5
clone_size: few
d_call: NA
cdr3_aa: CASSQEINRGTFNQPQHF
cdr3_nt: TGTGCCAGCAGCCAAGAAATTAACCGGGGGACCTTCAATCAGCCCCAGCATTTT

v_call: TRBV4-2
j_call: TRBJ2-7
clone_size: NA
d_call: NA
cdr3_aa: CASSPRGWGNSYEQYF
cdr3_nt: TGTGCCAGCAGCCCTCGAGGGTGGGGAAACAGCTACGAGCAGTACTTC

v_call: TRBV9
j_call: TRBJ2-1
clone_size: NA
d_call: NA
cdr3_aa: CASSVSGGARNEQFF
cdr3_nt: TGTGCCAGCAGCGTAAGTGGGGGGGCGCGAAATGAGCAGTTCTTC

v_call: TRBV18
j_call: TRBJ1-5
clone_size: once
d_call: TRBD1
cdr3_aa: CASSTDRDQPQHF
cdr3_nt: TGTGCCAGCTCAACCGACAGGGATCAGCCCCAGCATTTT

v_call: TRBV7-3
j_call: TRBJ1-6
clone_size: NA
d_call: NA
cdr3_aa: CASSSRGGENSPLHF
cdr3_nt: TGTGCCAGCAGCTCCCGAGGTGGGGAGAATTCACCCCTCCACTTT

v_call: TRBV7-9
j_call: TRBJ2-7
clone_size: NA
d_call: TRBD2
cdr3_aa: CASSSPGAGGSYEQYF
cdr3_nt: TGTGCCAGCAGCTCCCCCGGGGCGGGGGGCTCCTACGAGCAGTACTTC

v_call: TRBV2
j_call: TRBJ1-2
clone_size: NA
d_call: NA
cdr3_aa: CASSDSRGAYGYTF
cdr3_nt: TGTGCCAGCAGTGATTCACGGGGGGCCTATGGCTACACCTTC

v_call: TRBV5-6
j_call: TRBJ2-2
clone_size: NA
d_call: NA
cdr3_aa: CASSLGQGGTGELFF
cdr3_nt: TGTGCCAGCAGCTTGGGGCAGGGCGGCACCGGGGAGCTGTTTTTT

v_call: TRBV6-2/TRBV6-3
j_call: TRBJ2-3
clone_size: NA
d_call: TRBD1
cdr3_aa: CASSKWDSSTDTQYF
cdr3_nt: TGTGCCAGCAGTAAATGGGACAGTAGCACAGATACGCAGTATTTT

v_call: TRBV9
j_call: TRBJ2-1
clone_size: NA
d_call: TRBD1
cdr3_aa: CASSVGGQLTHNEQFF
cdr3_nt: TGTGCCAGCAGCGTAGGGGGACAGCTAACCCACAATGAGCAGTTCTTC

v_call: TRBV9
j_call: TRBJ2-2
clone_size: NA
d_call: TRBD2
cdr3_aa: CASSSQGAGVTGELFF
cdr3_nt: TGTGCCAGCAGCTCCCAGGGAGCGGGGGTCACCGGGGAGCTGTTTTTT

v_call: TRBV3-1/TRBV3-2
j_call: TRBJ1-1
clone_size: NA
d_call: NA
cdr3_aa: CASSQAGRTAGTEAFF
cdr3_nt: TGTGCCAGCAGCCAAGCGGGTAGGACCGCGGGCACTGAAGCTTTCTTT

v_call: TRBV18
j_call: TRBJ2-3
clone_size: NA
d_call: NA
cdr3_aa: CASSPQQVTLTDTQYF
cdr3_nt: TGTGCCAGCTCACCCCAGCAGGTTACCTTAACAGATACGCAGTATTTT

v_call: TRBV3-1/TRBV3-2
j_call: TRBJ1-6
clone_size: NA
d_call: TRBD1
cdr3_aa: CASSQGTGARAGNSPLHF
cdr3_nt: TGTGCCAGCAGCCAAGGGACAGGGGCCCGGGCGGGTAATTCACCCCTCCACTTT

v_call: TRBV12-3/TRBV12-4
j_call: TRBJ1-3
clone_size: NA
d_call: TRBD1
cdr3_aa: CASSFRTGTIYF
cdr3_nt: TGTGCCAGCAGTTTCAGGACAGGCACCATATATTTT

v_call: TRBV7-8
j_call: TRBJ2-2
clone_size: NA
d_call: NA
cdr3_aa: CATRGAGATNVGELFF
cdr3_nt: TGTGCCACCCGGGGGGCGGGGGCGACTAACGTCGGGGAGCTGTTTTTT